A single T cell receptor beta chain is shown here with its context. Its antigen specificity is not known. Base qualities were left out, and no much larger clone turns up one base away. The sample comes from a study of beta chain features in type 1 diabetes (dated by TCRdb to 2016 to 2018). For the study in its entirety: Patients and healthy donors did not differ in mean age, gender distribution, total cell number or subset yield. The study compared the TCRB repertoires of sorted circulating CD4+ T cell subsets in recently diagnosed type 1 diabetes patients with those in matched healthy donors. A total of some 110 million sorted cells were examined across all samples, and a strong correlation was observed between cell number per subset and RNA yield. Whereas all 28 donors provided naive and central memory subsets, regulatory and stem cell-like memory subsets were isolated from just 8 patients and roughly 8 healthy donors.

Results and caveats for the whole study, not just this receptor: Naive, central memory and regulatory TCRB repertoires appeared to be more alike among patients than among healthy donors. PCR may preferentially amplify shorter templates, but because patient and control samples were amplified and corrected together, any resulting skew would affect both groups equally. A moderate but significant shortening of TCRB CDR3 length was observed in type 1 diabetes patients in all four CD4+ subsets. Only small numbers of individuals were included in the HLA sub-analyses, which left unresolved whether HLA type had any influence on TCRB rearrangement. Because cDNA rather than genomic DNA was sequenced, highly expressing activated cells could have been over-represented, although no difference in activation and CD3 levels was found between groups. Patients with type 1 diabetes made fewer insertions and deleted more nucleotides at VDJ recombination sites, implying thymic rearrangement abnormalities.

The entire isolated RNA was reverse transcribed using the High Capacity cDNA Reverse Transcription Kit, and thus expressed TCRB transcripts were sequenced. Naive, central memory and regulatory T cell samples underwent deep immunoSEQ sequencing, averaging approximately 3.5 million total reads per sample. Sorted cells were lysed in RLT buffer and RNA was extracted with DNase-treated RNeasy Micro or Mini kits, depending on cell number. To prevent cross-contamination, each cell subset was processed individually, whereas patient and healthy donor samples were processed jointly. TCRB sequences were amplified from cDNA with the immunoSEQ multiplex PCR, producing 87-bp fragments spanning the CDR3 region. Sequencing of the amplicons was performed on the Illumina HiSeq platform. The authors' analysis ran thus. Synthetic template baselines were used to correct PCR bias computationally, reads within Hamming distance 2 were collapsed together, and singletons that could not be merged were discarded. Reads were aligned to IMGT to assign V, D and J genes, CDR3 length, and insertions or deletions at six rearrangement sites. Clonotype counts were normalized to sorted cell number within each subset before computing true diversity and Gini coefficients with the tcR R package. The overlap coefficient, calculated on TCRB nucleotide sequences, was used to measure repertoire sharing. Out-of-frame TCRB sequences from naive cells were analyzed to stand in for the pre-selection repertoire. The table comes from immuneACCESS by way of TCRdb, which keeps in-frame sequences with V and J called. Part of the clones is missing from these tables; in studies checked, under half for an unresolved V gene and the rest for unknown reasons. V and J calls plus clone size are reproduced from that table; the DNA served to infer D and trimming. Recorded for this sample are fewer than 250,000 clones; 68% of them occurred a single time. The top ten clones comprise 0.053% of the sample.

The CDR3 contains 13 residues, cysteine and phenylalanine counted. Just the 39-base CDR3 DNA is kept, in frame starting at base 1. CDR1 and CDR2, looked up from the germline V gene (reference sequence), are MNHEY and SMNVEV. V and J lose 7 bases and 3 bases, and a span of 13 bases separates them. Each donor gave one peripheral blood draw, approximately 100 mL on average, collected into heparinised tubes. A BD FACSAria II and a panel including CD45RO, CCR7, CD25, CD127, CD95 and CD27 were used to sort naive, central memory, regulatory and stem cell-like memory CD4+ T cells. All sorted populations exceeded 95% purity. PBMCs were isolated right away by Lymphoprep density gradient centrifugation and were stained directly, without culture. So that batch effects would be minimized, each experiment stained and sorted samples in pairs, pairing one healthy donor with one patient.

Sample: naive CD4+ T cells from blood. Per the publication, the cell subset or site label means: true naive CD4+ T cells. The TCR comes from a man aged 25 to 45 in good health. The sequence is built from TRBV27 and TRBJ2-7; the D gene is perhaps TRBD1, from 6 matching bases. The CDR3 corresponds to CASKPTQGYEQYF. The DNA sequence is as follows: TGTGCCAGCAAACCGACACAGGGCTACGAGCAGTACTTC.